The 3 T cell receptor beta chains given below trace back to one sample, sequenced in a study of blood T cells in healthy people across ages. It was with a sample-barcoded 5' primer and a J-beta primer mix that a second PCR of roughly 7 to 12 cycles was run. Using its own MiXCR run on the 5' RACE reads, TCRdb lists one record per CDR3 protein. The sample contains around 800,000 distinct CDR3 sequences, roughly 24% of which appear only once. This same sample was also taken into another study, of T cells of mothers and their children.

The sample taken for sequencing was blood. Source of these receptors: a boy aged 10-17 years in good health.

A few counts support this clonotype. The chain employs TRBV12-3 or TRBV12-4 and TRBJ2-7; D call uncertain. The length of the CDR3 is 13 residues. V lost 8 bases, J lost 1 base, and 12 bases lay in between. Here the CDR3 reads CASGVSLSYEQYF. DNA of the CDR3: TGTGCCAGCGGAGTATCTCTTTCCTACGAGCAGTACTTC.

This clonotype has only a few counts. This rearrangement joins TRBV6-1 to TRBJ1-1; 8 positions agree with TRBD1. The J segment lost 6 bases and the V segment lost 7 bases, leaving 10 bases of the junction unmatched. The germline V gene encodes CDR1 MNHNS and CDR2 SASEGT. The CDR3 contains 14 residues. The CDR3 region is CASIVRGLRAEAFF. The CDR3 DNA is TGTGCCAGCATTGTCAGGGGGCTAAGGGCTGAAGCTTTCTTT.

The gene calls are TRBV14 and TRBJ2-7; D not certain. Trimming pared 4 bases from V and 2 bases from J, leaving 12 bases between. Germline loops: CDR1 SGHDN, CDR2 FVKESK. The CDR3 spans 14 residues. CDR3 loop: CASSRQAPTYEQYF. The CDR3 DNA reads as TGTGCCAGCAGCCGTCAGGCCCCTACCTACGAGCAGTACTTC.